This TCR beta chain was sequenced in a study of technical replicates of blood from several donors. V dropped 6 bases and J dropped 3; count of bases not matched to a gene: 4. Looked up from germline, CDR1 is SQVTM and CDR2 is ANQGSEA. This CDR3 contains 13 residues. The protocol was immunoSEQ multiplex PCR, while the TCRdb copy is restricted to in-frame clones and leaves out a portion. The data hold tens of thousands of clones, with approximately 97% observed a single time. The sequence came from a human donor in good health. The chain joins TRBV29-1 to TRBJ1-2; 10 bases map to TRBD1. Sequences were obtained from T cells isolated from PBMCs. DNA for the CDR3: TGCAGCGTGGGACAGGGGAGCGACTATGGCTACACCTTC. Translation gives CSVGQGSDYGYTF. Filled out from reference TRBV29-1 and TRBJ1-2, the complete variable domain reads SAVISQKPSRDICQRGTSLTIQCQVDSQVTMMFWYRQQPGQSLTLIATANQGSEATYESGFVIDKFPISRPNLTFSTLTVSNMSPEDSSIYLCSVGQGSDYGYTFGSGTRLTVV.